This T cell receptor (beta chain) was identified in a study of T cell responses to AZD1222 COVID-19 vaccine. Findings and caveats of the study: The donor group comprised mostly white British people and more females; the analysis possibly underestimated clonal diversity. Vaccine-associated CD4 TCRs ranged over spike, dominating at 160-218 and 743-854. Repertoires were collected only later (after the peak T cell response had occurred). Breadth and depth of Spike-specific TCRs rose after two AZD1222 doses.

Libraries were prepared by immunoSEQ multiplex PCR; TCRdb keeps only in-frame clonotypes and omits some of them. The table records 200,000 or so clones, approximately 90% of them present only once. This CDR3 has 16 amino acids. Germline assignment: CDR1 LGHNA and CDR2 YSLEER. Trimming shortened V by 3 bases and J by 1 base, and 12 bases separated the two germline ends. In its sample, this clone was seen once. The antigen is not known. This receptor was taken from an adult in good health. Sequencing used peripheral blood, obtained on day 0 of AZD1222 vaccination. This rearrangement joins TRBV4-3 to TRBJ2-2; D is perhaps TRBD2 (6 bases). In DNA, the CDR3 is TGCGCCAGCAGCCACTCCCCGGGGGAGAACACCGGGGAGCTGTTTTTT. Protein: CASSHSPGENTGELFF.